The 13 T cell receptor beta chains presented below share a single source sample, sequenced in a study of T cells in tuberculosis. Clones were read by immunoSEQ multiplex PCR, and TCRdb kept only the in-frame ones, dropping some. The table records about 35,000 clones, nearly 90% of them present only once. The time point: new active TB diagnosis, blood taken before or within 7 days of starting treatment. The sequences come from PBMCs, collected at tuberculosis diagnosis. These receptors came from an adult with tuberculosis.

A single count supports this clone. The CDR3 loop is CASSIGGRGRTDTQYF. The CDR3 DNA follows: TGTGCCAGTAGTATTGGGGGCAGGGGGCGCACAGATACGCAGTATTTT. The V and J genes are TRBV19 and TRBJ2-3; 8 nucleotides line up with TRBD1. This CDR3 is built from 16 residues. The germline V gene encodes CDR1 LNHDA and CDR2 SQIVND (reference sequence). With 3 bases clipped from V and 1 base from J, the junction kept 6 bases outside the gene matches.

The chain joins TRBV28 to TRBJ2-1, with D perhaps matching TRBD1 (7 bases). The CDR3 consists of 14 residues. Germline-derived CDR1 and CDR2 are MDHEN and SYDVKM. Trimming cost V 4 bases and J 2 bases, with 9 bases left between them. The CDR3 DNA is TGTGCCAGCAGTTCAGGGGGGCCCTACAATGAGCAGTTCTTC. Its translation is CASSSGGPYNEQFF.

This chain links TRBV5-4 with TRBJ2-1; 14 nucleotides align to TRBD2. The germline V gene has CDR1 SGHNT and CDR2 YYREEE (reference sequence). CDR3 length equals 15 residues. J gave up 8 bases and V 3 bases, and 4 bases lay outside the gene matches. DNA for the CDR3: TGTGCCAGCAGCTCCCGACTAGCGGGGGGGGATGAGCAGTTCTTC. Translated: CASSSRLAGGDEQFF.

As DNA, the CDR3 is TGTGCCAGCAGGTTAACAGGGCATCCAAAGGGTGGGAGCTATGGCTACACCTTC. Its protein is CASRLTGHPKGGSYGYTF. The rearrangement joins TRBV2 to TRBJ1-2; possible D gene TRBD1, 6 bases. Trimming shortened V by 6 bases and J by 4 bases, and 27 bases separated the two germline ends. The CDR3 is 18 residues long. In germline, CDR1 is SNHLY, CDR2 FYNNEI.

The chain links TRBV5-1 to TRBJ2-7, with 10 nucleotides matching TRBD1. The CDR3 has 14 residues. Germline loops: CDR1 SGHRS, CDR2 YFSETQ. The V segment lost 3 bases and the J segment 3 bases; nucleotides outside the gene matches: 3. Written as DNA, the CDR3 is TGCGCCAGCAGCTCGGGACAGGGGATCTACGAGCAGTACTTC. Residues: CASSSGQGIYEQYF.

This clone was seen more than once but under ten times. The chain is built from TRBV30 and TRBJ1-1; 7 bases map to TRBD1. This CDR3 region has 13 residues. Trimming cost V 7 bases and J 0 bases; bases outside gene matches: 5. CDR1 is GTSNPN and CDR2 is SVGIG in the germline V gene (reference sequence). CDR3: CAYRTGLNTEAFF. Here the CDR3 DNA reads TGTGCCTACCGGACAGGTTTGAACACTGAAGCTTTCTTT. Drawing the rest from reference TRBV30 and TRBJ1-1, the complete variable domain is SQTIHQWPATLVQPVGSPLSLECTVEGTSNPNLYWYRQAAGRGLQLLFYSVGIGQISSEVPQNLSASRPQDRQFILSSKKLLLSDSGFYLCAYRTGLNTEAFFGQGTRLTVV.

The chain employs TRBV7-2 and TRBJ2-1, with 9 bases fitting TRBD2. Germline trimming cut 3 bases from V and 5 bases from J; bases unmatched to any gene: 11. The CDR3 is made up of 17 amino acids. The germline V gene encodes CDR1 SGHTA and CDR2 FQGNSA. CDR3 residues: CASSFMERGVGNNEQFF. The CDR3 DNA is TGTGCCAGCAGCTTTATGGAGCGGGGGGTAGGAAACAATGAGCAGTTCTTC.

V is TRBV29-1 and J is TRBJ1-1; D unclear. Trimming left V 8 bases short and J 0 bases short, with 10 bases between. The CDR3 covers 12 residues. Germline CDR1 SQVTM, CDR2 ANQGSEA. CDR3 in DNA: TGCAGCTTCGGGATCATGAACACTGAAGCTTTCTTT. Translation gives CSFGIMNTEAFF.

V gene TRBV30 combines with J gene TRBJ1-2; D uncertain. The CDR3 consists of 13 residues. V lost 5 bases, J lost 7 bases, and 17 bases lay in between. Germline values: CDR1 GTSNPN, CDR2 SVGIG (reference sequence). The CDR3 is CAWRGFRGSGYTF. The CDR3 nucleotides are TGTGCCTGGCGAGGGTTTCGGGGTTCTGGCTACACCTTC.

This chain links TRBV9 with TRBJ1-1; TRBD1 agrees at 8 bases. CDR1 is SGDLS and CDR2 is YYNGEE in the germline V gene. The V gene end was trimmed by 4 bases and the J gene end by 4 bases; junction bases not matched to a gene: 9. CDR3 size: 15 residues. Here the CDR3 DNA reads TGTGCCAGCAGCCAGCGGACAGGGTTGGGCACTGAAGCTTTCTTT. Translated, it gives CASSQRTGLGTEAFF.

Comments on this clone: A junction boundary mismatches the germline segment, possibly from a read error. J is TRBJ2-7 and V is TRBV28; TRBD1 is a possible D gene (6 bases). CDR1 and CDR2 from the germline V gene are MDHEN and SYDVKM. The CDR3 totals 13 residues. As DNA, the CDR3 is TGTGCCACCATGTTTGGGGGCTCCCACGAGCAGTACTTC. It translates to CATMFGGSHEQYF.

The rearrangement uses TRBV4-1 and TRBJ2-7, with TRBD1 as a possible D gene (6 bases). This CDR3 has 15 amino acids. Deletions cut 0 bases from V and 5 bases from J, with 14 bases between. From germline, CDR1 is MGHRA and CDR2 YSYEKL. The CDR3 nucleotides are TGCGCCAGCAGCCAAGAGAGGGGACAACCCGACGAGCAGTACTTC. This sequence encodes CASSQERGQPDEQYF.

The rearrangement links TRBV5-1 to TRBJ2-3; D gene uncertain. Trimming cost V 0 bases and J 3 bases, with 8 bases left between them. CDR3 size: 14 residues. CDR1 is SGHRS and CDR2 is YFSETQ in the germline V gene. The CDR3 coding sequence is TGCGCCAGCAGCTTGGATTCCAGAACAGATACGCAGTATTTT. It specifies CASSLDSRTDTQYF.